This TCR beta chain was obtained from a study of blood T cells in healthy people across ages. Findings and limits, study-wide: When one million T cells were used, diversity estimates were thought to be underestimates. Strong correlation existed between TCR beta diversity and naive T cell percentage. CMV status of donors was not determined, possibly confounding expanded clonotype changes.

This clonotype was counted ten times or more. Its antigen is undetermined. A second PCR of 7 to 11 cycles used a sample-barcoded 5' primer and a J-beta primer mix. TCRdb recomputed calls from the 5' RACE reads with MiXCR, one row per CDR3 protein. The repertoire holds around 850,000 distinct CDR3 sequences, with 35% to 40% as singletons. This CDR3 has 14 amino acids. V was cut by 0 bases and J by 8 bases, with 13 bases left in between. Germline lookup yields CDR1 LGHNA and CDR2 YSLEER. The people who gave samples were healthy Caucasians from Russia, aged roughly 6 to 90. The material sequenced was blood. This TCR came from a man in his late teens or twenties in good health. This chain joins TRBV4-3 and TRBJ1-2; D is ambiguous. CDR3: CASSQDRGKGGYTF. The CDR3 DNA reads as TGCGCCAGCAGCCAAGATCGGGGTAAAGGAGGCTACACCTTC.